This entry features one T cell receptor (beta chain) sequence. No antigen is known for it. It has no much larger one-base neighbor in the sample; base qualities were not kept. Using the deep immunoSEQ assay, TCR CDR3 regions were amplified from genomic DNA by multiplex PCR. Extracted genomic DNA from each cell subset was spread evenly across all wells of several immunoSEQ 96-well plates, with each plate serving as a replicate. For sorted subsets, each replicate PCR was loaded with 200 ng genomic DNA, equivalent to 25,000 to 35,000 T cell genomes. Purified libraries were measured with a Qubit 3.0 fluorometer, size-checked on a Bioanalyzer 2100, and measured again with the KAPA Library Quantification kit. A separate single-read 150-cycle Illumina NextSeq 550 flow cell was used to sequence each immunoSEQ 96-well plate. The source study handled its data this way. Because the immunoSEQ output included only junctional sequences and no quality scores, the filtering could not be the same as the filtering used for full-length reads. To assign V/J genes and CDR3, sequences were annotated against IMGT germline references using PyIR, a Python wrapper for IgBLAST v1.9. Reads were filtered out if the reads had weak V/J assignments (E-value above 1e-6), no CDR3, stop codons, out-of-frame junctions, or ambiguous translated residues. V3J clonotypes were defined as sequences sharing an identical inferred V gene, J gene, and CDR3 amino acid sequence. Percentage overlap between repertoires was calculated by dividing the number of shared unique clonotypes by the size of the smaller repertoire. Three approaches were used to assess repertoire richness: RTK rarefaction, the Chao1 estimator, and Recon v2.1 estimates of unobserved clonotypes. Generation probabilities were computed with OLGA for all TCRbeta clonotypes obtained by the gDNA method from a few donors. TCRdb carries this immuneACCESS record with in-frame sequences only. Its versions omit some clonotypes, under half of them owing to an unresolved V gene in the studies checked, with the rest unexplained. V and J calls and clone size are as listed in that table; D and trimming were resolved from the DNA. A total of about 2 million clones appear in this sample, roughly 96% of them only once. Of the sample, 0.1% to 0.15% is held by the ten largest clones.

This sample is drawn from a study of shared clonotypes between healthy human individuals (dated by TCRdb to 2018 to 2020). For context, the study as a whole: A couple of women and three men aged 18 to 49 years were included in the cohort. Leukapheresis yielded between about 0.9 and 9 billion PBMCs per donor. Different laboratories and diverse techniques were used to prepare libraries and sequence TCR repertoires, to increase sequencing depth and limit assay-specific biases. Per donor, three plates each were used for CD4 naive and CD4 memory, two for CD8 naive, and one for CD8 memory. Blood TCR repertoires of five healthy adults were deeply sequenced to estimate repertoire size and the extent of clonotype sharing between individuals.

Donors were healthy HIV-negative adults with no recently reported acute infections or vaccinations. All donors were Caucasian adults living in Nashville, Tennessee, USA. Magnetic negative selection was used to enrich CD4+ T cells, after which naive cells were positively selected on CD45RA and the negative fraction became the memory subset. After blood collection by leukapheresis, PBMCs were isolated using Ficoll-Histopaque density gradient centrifugation and then cryopreserved in the vapor phase of liquid nitrogen. Purity and quantity of every magnetically sorted T cell population were checked by analytical flow cytometry. From each sorted fraction, genomic DNA was isolated and quantified by UV absorbance on a Nanodrop 2000c. The paper's findings and limits, for the study overall: Pairwise subsampling led to the expectation that sequencing depth would affect the degree of clonotype sharing among donors. The genetic and exposure-history diversity represented was limited by the small number of donors. Sampling was restricted to blood, and TCR repertoires in tissue are likely to differ from TCR repertoires in blood. Incomplete sequencing was indicated by rarefaction of sorted-subset datasets, despite the large sequencing depth. Higher generation probabilities were observed for clonotypes shared by all four sorted-subset donors than for non-shared clonotypes. When several donors were compared, the shared fraction of clonotypes was about 5.2% for naive CD4, 3.5% to 4% for naive CD8, 2.3% for memory CD4, and around 0.4% for memory CD8. Estimated clonotype richness was generally larger for naive than for memory subsets.

Taken from the germline V gene (reference sequence), the CDR1 and CDR2 loops are MNHEY and SMNVEV. The junction shows trimming of 4 bases on V and 7 bases on J, and the gene matches do not reach 6 bases of it. CDR3 length: 14 amino acids, cysteine to phenylalanine. Of all the DNA, just the CDR3 is kept, 42 bases in frame from base 1. Source material: naive CD4+ T cells sorted from blood. This specimen's cell subset or site label, per the study, means: CD45RA+ positively selected. This sequence was found in a man aged 18 to 35 in good health. The chain links TRBV27 with TRBJ2-1; TRBD2 matches 8 bases in the middle. The CDR3 here reads CASSSGLAGNEQFF. DNA sequence: TGTGCCAGCAGTTCTGGACTAGCTGGAAATGAGCAGTTCTTC.